The clone carrying this T cell receptor (beta chain) was observed at least ten times. Antigen: not known. The data were taken from a study of T cells in Graves' hyperthyroidism and ophthalmopathy. The J segment lost 9 bases and the V segment lost 5 bases, leaving 7 bases of the junction unmatched. The germline V gene encodes CDR1 SGHAT and CDR2 FQNNGV. The CDR3 covers 14 residues. Uncontrolled infections, other autoimmune diseases, pregnancy or lactation led to exclusion of patients. Study-level results: In blood, most of the thyroid clonotypes expanded above 0.001 were also present.

Amplified TCR beta CDR3 regions derived from RNA transcripts. First-round RT-PCR of the TCR CDR3 relied on the HTBI primer set. TCRdb used MiXCR to reprocess the multiplex PCR reads, holding one entry per CDR3 protein. The table lists roughly 700,000 distinct CDR3 sequences, roughly 17% of them singletons. The V and J genes are TRBV11-2 and TRBJ1-6; 7 positions agree with TRBD1. This TCR was sampled from a man aged 45-65 years with Graves' hyperthyroidism. Sequencing input: blood. The CDR3 region has the DNA TGTGCCAGCAGCCCACGACAGGGAAGTTCACCCCTCCACTTT. Amino acid sequence: CASSPRQGSSPLHF. Filled out from reference TRBV11-2 and TRBJ1-6, the complete variable domain reads EAGVAQSPRYKIIEKRQSVAFWCNPISGHATLYWYQQILGQGPKLLIQFQNNGVVDDSQLPKDRFSAERLKGVDSTLKIQPAKLEDSAVYLCASSPRQGSSPLHFGNGTRLTVT.